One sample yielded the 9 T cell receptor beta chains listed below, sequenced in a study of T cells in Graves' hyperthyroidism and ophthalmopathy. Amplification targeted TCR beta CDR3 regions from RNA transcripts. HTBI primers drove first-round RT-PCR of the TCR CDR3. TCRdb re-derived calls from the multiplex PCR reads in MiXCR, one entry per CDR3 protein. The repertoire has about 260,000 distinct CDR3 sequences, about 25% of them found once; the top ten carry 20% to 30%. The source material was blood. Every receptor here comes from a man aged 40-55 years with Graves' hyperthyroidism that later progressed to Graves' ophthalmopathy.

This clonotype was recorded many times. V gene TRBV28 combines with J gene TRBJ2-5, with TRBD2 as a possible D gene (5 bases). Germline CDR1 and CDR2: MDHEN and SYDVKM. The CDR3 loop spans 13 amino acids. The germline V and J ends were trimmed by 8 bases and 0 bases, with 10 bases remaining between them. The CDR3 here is CASAEGNQETQYF. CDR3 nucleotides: TGTGCCAGCGCTGAGGGAAACCAAGAGACCCAGTACTTC. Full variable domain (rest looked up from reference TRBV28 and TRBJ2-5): DVKVTQSSRYLVKRTGEKVFLECVQDMDHENMFWYRQDPGLGLRLIYFSYDVKMKEKGDIPEGYSVSREKKERFSLILESASTNQTSMYLCASAEGNQETQYFGPGTRLLVL.

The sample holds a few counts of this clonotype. The CDR3 sequence: CASSYSPIGREPQHF. CDR3 DNA: TGTGCCAGCAGTTACTCACCGATCGGAAGGGAGCCCCAGCATTTT. V and J are TRBV6-2 or TRBV6-3 and TRBJ1-5; D uncertain. The germline V gene has CDR1 MNHEY and CDR2 SVGEGT. The CDR3 is 15 residues long. The V end was cut by 0 bases, the J end by 8 bases, with 14 bases between.

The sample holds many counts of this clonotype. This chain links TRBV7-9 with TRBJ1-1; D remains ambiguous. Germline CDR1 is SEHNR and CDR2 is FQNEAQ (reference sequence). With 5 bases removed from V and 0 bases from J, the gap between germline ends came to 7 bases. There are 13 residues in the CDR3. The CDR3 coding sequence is TGTGCCAGCAGCACGGATATGAACACTGAAGCTTTCTTT. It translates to CASSTDMNTEAFF.

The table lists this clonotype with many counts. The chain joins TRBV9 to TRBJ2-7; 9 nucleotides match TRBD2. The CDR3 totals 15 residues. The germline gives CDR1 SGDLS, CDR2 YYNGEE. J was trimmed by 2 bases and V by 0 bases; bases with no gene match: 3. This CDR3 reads CASSVGREGPYEQYF. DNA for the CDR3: TGTGCCAGCAGCGTAGGGCGGGAGGGGCCCTACGAGCAGTACTTC.

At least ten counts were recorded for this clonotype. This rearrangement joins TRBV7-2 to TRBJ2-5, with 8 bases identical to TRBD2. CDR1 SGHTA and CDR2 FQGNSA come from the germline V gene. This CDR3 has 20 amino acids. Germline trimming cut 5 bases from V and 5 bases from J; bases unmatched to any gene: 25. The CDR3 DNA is TGTGCCAGCAGCCCCACCTTCGCCGGGGCTAGCGGGTGGGGGGCCGAGACCCAGTACTTC. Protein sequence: CASSPTFAGASGWGAETQYF.

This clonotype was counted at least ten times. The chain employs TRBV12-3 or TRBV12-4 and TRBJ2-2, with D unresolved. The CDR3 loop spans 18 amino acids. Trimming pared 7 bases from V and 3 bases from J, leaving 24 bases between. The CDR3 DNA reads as TGTGCCAGCACCCCGACGACTGGACCCAGGAGATACACCGGGGAGCTGTTTTTT. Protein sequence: CASTPTTGPRRYTGELFF.

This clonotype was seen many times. The CDR3 sequence: CASSRRQGRSYEQYF. CDR3 DNA: TGTGCCAGCAGCCGGAGACAGGGGAGATCCTACGAGCAGTACTTC. The J gene is TRBJ2-7, the V gene TRBV7-9; 8 bases map to TRBD1. Germline CDR1 reads SEHNR; CDR2 reads FQNEAQ (reference sequence). V trimming: 5 bases; J trimming: 1 base; junction bases outside the gene matches: 7. CDR3 length equals 15 residues. Full variable domain (outside the CDR3, taken from reference TRBV7-9 and TRBJ2-7): DTGVSQNPRHKITKRGQNVTFRCDPISEHNRLYWYRQTLGQGPEFLTYFQNEAQLEKSRLLSDRFSAERPKGSFSTLEIQRTEQGDSAMYLCASSRRQGRSYEQYFGPGTRLTVT.

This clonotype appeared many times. Written as DNA, the CDR3 is TGCGCCAGCAGCGCCGGACAGATGGGCACTGAAGCTTTCTTT. Encoded protein: CASSAGQMGTEAFF. This chain connects TRBV5-1 to TRBJ1-1, with a weak D call TRBD1 (6 bases). This CDR3 is built from 14 residues. Germline lookup yields CDR1 SGHRS and CDR2 YFSETQ. The V end lost 4 bases, the J end lost 4 bases, and 14 bases lay between the germline ends.

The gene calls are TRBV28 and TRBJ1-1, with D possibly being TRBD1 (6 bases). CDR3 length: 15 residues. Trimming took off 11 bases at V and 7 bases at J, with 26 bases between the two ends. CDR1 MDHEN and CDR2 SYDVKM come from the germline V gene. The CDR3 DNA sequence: TGTGCCGCAGGGGTTCCAACTCCCGTTAACCGTGAAGCTTTCTTT. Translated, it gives CAAGVPTPVNREAFF. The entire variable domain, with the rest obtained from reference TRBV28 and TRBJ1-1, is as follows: DVKVTQSSRYLVKRTGEKVFLECVQDMDHENMFWYRQDPGLGLRLIYFSYDVKMKEKGDIPEGYSVSREKKERFSLILESASTNQTSMYLCAAGVPTPVNREAFFGQGTRLTVV.